The 32 T cell receptor beta chains reported below all come from one sample, sequenced in a study of T cell responses to AZD1222 COVID-19 vaccine. Data came from immunoSEQ multiplex PCR; TCRdb stores just in-frame clones and leaves some out. The sample lists about 120,000 clones, approximately 85% seen once, with 9.4% in the top ten. Specimen: peripheral blood, collected on day 0 of AZD1222 vaccination. The receptors here all came from an adult in good health.

This chain connects TRBV7-9 to TRBJ2-5; the match to TRBD2 covers 9 bases. The CDR3 spans 16 residues. Trimming cost V 5 bases and J 4 bases; bases outside gene matches: 11. Germline-derived CDR1 and CDR2 are SEHNR and FQNEAQ (reference sequence). The CDR3 here is CASSPGASGRTETQYF. The CDR3 DNA follows: TGTGCCAGCAGCCCGGGGGCAAGCGGGAGGACAGAGACCCAGTACTTC.

The chain uses TRBV11-3 and TRBJ2-4, with 7 bases aligning to TRBD1. The germline CDR1 and CDR2 sequences are SGHNT and YENEEA. The CDR3 is 17 residues long. The junction had 11 bases not matched to a gene; V was cut back by 5 bases and J by 1 base. CDR3 residues: CASSPWTGTGAKNIQYF. The CDR3 DNA reads as TGTGCCAGCAGCCCGTGGACAGGTACTGGGGCCAAAAACATTCAGTACTTC.

This rearrangement joins TRBV18 to TRBJ1-2, with D unresolved. V was cut by 6 bases and J by 6 bases, with 8 bases left in between. The length of the CDR3 is 11 residues. Germline CDR1 is KGHSH and CDR2 is LQKENI. The CDR3 loop reads CASSPVDGYTF. CDR3 coding DNA: TGTGCCAGCTCCCCAGTTGATGGCTACACCTTC.

V is TRBV19 and J is TRBJ2-2; D remains ambiguous. Germline values: CDR1 LNHDA, CDR2 SQIVND (reference sequence). This CDR3 has 14 amino acids. V shed 7 bases and J shed 4 bases, with 13 bases lying between them. The CDR3 here is CASKVVSGTGELFF. The CDR3 DNA is TGTGCCAGTAAGGTTGTATCGGGCACCGGGGAGCTGTTTTTT.

This rearrangement joins TRBV5-5 to TRBJ2-7, with a weak D call TRBD1 (5 bases). The length of the CDR3 is 14 residues. Germline CDR1 and CDR2: SGHKS and YYEKEE (reference sequence). Trimming stripped 6 bases from V and 3 bases from J, with 16 bases between. The CDR3 sequence: CASIKARGGYEQYF. CDR3 DNA: TGTGCCAGCATAAAAGCAAGGGGTGGCTACGAGCAGTACTTC.

The chain joins TRBV28 to TRBJ1-4, with no clear D. Germline assignment: CDR1 MDHEN and CDR2 SYDVKM. The CDR3 length is 13 residues. V shed 6 bases and J shed 7 bases, with 12 bases lying between them. CDR3 in DNA: TGTGCCAGCAGCCCCGGAGGCCCTGAAAAACTGTTTTTT. It specifies CASSPGGPEKLFF.

J is TRBJ1-2 and V is TRBV6-4; possibly TRBD1 for D (5 bases). Germline V CDR1 and CDR2: MRHNA, SNTAGT. This CDR3 is 13 amino acids long. V was pared by 8 bases and J by 7 bases, with 17 bases between. CDR3 DNA: TGTGCCAGCGGGGGGTCCGAGGTCGGTGGCTACACCTTC. Translating it yields CASGGSEVGGYTF.

The rearrangement joins TRBV14 to TRBJ1-3, with unresolved D. Germline-derived CDR1 and CDR2 are SGHDN and FVKESK. The CDR3 extends over 14 amino acids. V was clipped by 6 bases and J by 5 bases, with 14 bases between them. The CDR3 sequence: CASRLTGGRNTIYF. CDR3 nucleotides: TGTGCCAGCAGGTTAACCGGAGGAAGAAACACCATATATTTT.

This chain connects TRBV19 to TRBJ2-3, with 14 bases lining up with TRBD2. Germline-derived CDR1 and CDR2 are LNHDA and SQIVND (reference sequence). CDR3 length: 19 residues. V lost 7 bases and J lost 7; bases outside the gene matches: 19. The CDR3 reads CASTPGLAGEIVGRNTQYF. The CDR3 region has the DNA TGTGCCAGTACACCGGGACTAGCGGGAGAGATAGTAGGGAGAAATACGCAGTATTTT.

The chain employs TRBV11-3 and TRBJ2-7, with 14 bases lining up with TRBD2. Germline V lookup: CDR1 SGHNT, CDR2 YENEEA. With V trimmed by 5 bases and J by 6 bases, 6 bases remained unmatched. The CDR3 length is 15 residues. The CDR3 DNA reads TGTGCCAGCAGCCCGATGGGACTAGCGGGAGTCGAGCAGTACTTC. Translating it yields CASSPMGLAGVEQYF.

J is TRBJ1-2 and V is TRBV5-5; possible D gene TRBD1, 5 bases. Trimming cost V 4 bases and J 8 bases, with 12 bases left between them. This CDR3 has 12 amino acids. Germline V gene sequence: CDR1 SGHKS, CDR2 YYEKEE (reference sequence). The CDR3 spells CASSLGHGGYTF. CDR3 nucleotides: TGTGCCAGCAGCCTAGGACACGGGGGCTACACCTTC.

The rearrangement uses TRBV3-1 (or the pseudogene TRBV3-2) and TRBJ2-7; TRBD2 matches at 15 bases. The CDR3 covers 16 residues. From germline, CDR1 is LGHDT and CDR2 YNNKEL (reference sequence). V trimming: 1 base; J trimming: 9 bases; junction bases outside the gene matches: 7. CDR3 amino acids: CASSQGGLAGGPGQYF. The CDR3 DNA reads TGTGCCAGCAGCCAAGGCGGACTAGCGGGAGGGCCCGGGCAGTACTTC.

This clone is a singleton in its sample. This chain uses TRBV3-1 (or the pseudogene TRBV3-2) with TRBJ1-1, with D possibly TRBD1 on 5 matching bases. Deletions cut 2 bases from V and 3 bases from J, with 13 bases between. Germline V CDR1 and CDR2: LGHDT, YNNKEL (reference sequence). The CDR3 is 15 residues long. CDR3 in amino acids: CASSQMWGGDTEAFF. In DNA form, the CDR3 reads TGTGCCAGCAGCCAAATGTGGGGCGGTGACACTGAAGCTTTCTTT.

The chain couples TRBV30 to TRBJ1-1; D possibly corresponds to TRBD1 (6 bases). This CDR3 comprises 14 residues. V shed 0 bases and J shed 2 bases, with 10 bases lying between them. Germline CDR1 GTSNPN, CDR2 SVGIG (reference sequence). The CDR3 nucleotides are TGTGCCTGGAGTGTGGACAGATCCAACACTGAAGCTTTCTTT. Its translation: CAWSVDRSNTEAFF.

The chain combines TRBV6-1 with TRBJ2-2; D perhaps matches TRBD1 (5 bases). V lost 2 bases, J lost 7 bases, and 14 bases lay in between. CDR3 length: 15 amino acids. CDR1 is MNHNS and CDR2 is SASEGT in the germline V gene. The CDR3 loop is CASSEQTARGGELFF. In nucleotides, the CDR3 is TGTGCCAGCAGTGAACAGACGGCAAGGGGCGGGGAGCTGTTTTTT.

This clone has a single count. The chain uses TRBV12-3 or TRBV12-4 and TRBJ1-5; D perhaps matches TRBD1 (5 bases). The CDR3 sequence is 13 residues long. V was cut by 6 bases and J by 8 bases, with 14 bases left in between. The CDR3 sequence is CASSKNRGEPQHF. In DNA, the CDR3 is TGTGCCAGCAGCAAGAATAGGGGCGAGCCCCAGCATTTT.

This chain connects TRBV27 to TRBJ2-1; 12 bases are shared with TRBD2. This CDR3 is built from 18 residues. V shed 5 bases, J shed 8 bases, and the junction held 16 bases outside the gene matches. Germline assignment: CDR1 MNHEY and CDR2 SMNVEV (reference sequence). CDR3 residues: CASSSALAGGALGDEQFF. CDR3 bases: TGTGCCAGCAGTAGCGCACTAGCGGGAGGCGCGTTAGGAGATGAGCAGTTCTTC.

The gene calls are TRBV19 and TRBJ1-6; TRBD1 matches 10 bases. CDR3 length: 16 amino acids. Per the germline V gene, CDR1 is LNHDA and CDR2 is SQIVND (reference sequence). J lost 5 bases, V lost 5 bases, and 6 bases had no gene match. CDR3 protein: CASSPGQGGNNSPLHF. The CDR3 DNA is TGTGCCAGTAGTCCCGGACAGGGGGGGAATAATTCACCCCTCCACTTT.

V and J are TRBV18 and TRBJ2-7; D not resolved. Deletions cut 0 bases from V and 3 bases from J, with 12 bases between. The CDR3 covers 15 residues. Germline CDR1 reads KGHSH; CDR2 reads LQKENI. This chain's CDR3 is CASSPPALAGYEQYF. The CDR3 DNA reads TGTGCCAGCTCACCACCCGCGTTGGCAGGCTACGAGCAGTACTTC.

This clone was recorded once. This chain joins TRBV12-3 or TRBV12-4 and TRBJ1-2; D is unclear. CDR3 size: 13 residues. V was cut by 1 base and J by 9 bases, with 12 bases left in between. The CDR3 bases are TGTGCCAGCAGTTTAGACCCGACATTCCGCTACACCTTC. Translated: CASSLDPTFRYTF.

This clone has only one observation. The chain links TRBV28 to TRBJ1-3; 7 bases map to TRBD1. Trimming took 5 bases from V and 0 from J; bases not matched to a gene: 4. The CDR3 covers 15 residues. Germline CDR1 reads MDHEN; CDR2 reads SYDVKM. The CDR3 sequence is CASSDGQDSGNTIYF. The CDR3 region has the DNA TGTGCCAGCAGTGACGGACAGGACTCTGGAAACACCATATATTTT.

The chain combines TRBV3-1 (or the pseudogene TRBV3-2) with TRBJ2-7; TRBD2 matches 7 bases. The CDR3 is 15 amino acids. In germline, CDR1 is LGHDT, CDR2 YNNKEL (reference sequence). V shed 1 base, J shed 6 bases, and the junction held 9 bases outside the gene matches. CDR3 residues: CASSQGGSVPLEQYF. For the CDR3, the DNA is TGTGCCAGCAGCCAAGGCGGGAGCGTACCCCTCGAGCAGTACTTC.

The chain is built from TRBV6-5 and TRBJ1-5, with D tentatively TRBD1 (5 bases). V gave up 0 bases and J gave up 5 bases, with 5 bases separating them. This CDR3 has 13 amino acids. From germline, CDR1 is MNHEY and CDR2 SVGAGI. As DNA, the CDR3 is TGTGCCAGCAGTTACTCGGGGGATCAGCCCCAGCATTTT. This sequence encodes CASSYSGDQPQHF.

This clone came up once. The chain joins TRBV12-3 or TRBV12-4 to TRBJ2-1, with unresolved D. With 5 bases removed from V and 6 bases from J, the gap between germline ends came to 8 bases. The CDR3 consists of 12 residues. CDR3 coding DNA: TGTGCCAGCAGTCCCTTTGGCAATGAGCAGTTCTTC. Its protein is CASSPFGNEQFF.

V and J are TRBV7-2 and TRBJ2-1; 8 positions agree with TRBD2. Looked up from germline, CDR1 is SGHTA and CDR2 is FQGNSA. This CDR3 is 18 amino acids long. V trimming: 6 bases; J trimming: 2 bases; junction bases outside the gene matches: 15. Written as DNA, the CDR3 is TGTGCCAGCAGTCCCCGGGGTCTAGCGGGCCGCACCTACAATGAGCAGTTCTTC. Protein product: CASSPRGLAGRTYNEQFF. The full variable domain, in which reference TRBV7-2 and TRBJ2-1 provide the parts outside the CDR3, is GAGVSQSPSNKVTEKGKDVELRCDPISGHTALYWYRQSLGQGLEFLIYFQGNSAPDKSGLPSDRFSAERTGGSVSTLTIQRTQQEDSAVYLCASSPRGLAGRTYNEQFFGPGTRLTVL.

The chain employs TRBV3-1 (or the pseudogene TRBV3-2) and TRBJ2-3, with a possible D match to TRBD2 (6 bases). With 1 base removed from V and 2 bases from J, the gap between germline ends came to 13 bases. Germline assignment: CDR1 LGHDT and CDR2 YNNKEL (reference sequence). This CDR3 region has 16 residues. The CDR3 DNA follows: TGTGCCAGCAGCCAAGTACCTAGCGACTACACAGATACGCAGTATTTT. This codes for CASSQVPSDYTDTQYF.

The V call is TRBV3-1 (or the pseudogene TRBV3-2), the J call TRBJ1-3, with D unresolved. CDR3 length: 13 residues. Trimming cost V 6 bases and J 4 bases, with 10 bases left between them. Looked up from germline, CDR1 is LGHDT and CDR2 is YNNKEL (reference sequence). CDR3 in DNA: TGTGCCAGCAGGAGGGTAGCAGGAAACACCATATATTTT. Protein sequence: CASRRVAGNTIYF.

The chain recombines TRBV21-1 with TRBJ1-5. TRBV21-1 is termed a pseudogene. The CDR3 consists of 15 residues. The CDR3 coding sequence is TGTGCCAGCAGCAAAATGAGAGGAGGGACTCAGCCCCAGCATTTT. Translating it yields CASSKMRGGTQPQHF.

The chain combines TRBV9 with TRBJ1-6; the D is unclear. Germline V gene data show CDR1 as SGDLS and CDR2 as YYNGEE. Trimming stripped 4 bases from V and 0 bases from J, with 8 bases between. CDR3 size: 15 residues. The CDR3 reads CASSLTSSYNSPLHF. The CDR3 DNA reads TGTGCCAGCAGCTTAACAAGCTCCTATAATTCACCCCTCCACTTT.

The chain joins TRBV18 to TRBJ1-1, with 7 nucleotides matching TRBD1. Trimming took 1 base from V and 4 from J; bases not matched to a gene: 6. The CDR3 spans 15 residues. Germline V lookup: CDR1 KGHSH, CDR2 LQKENI. The CDR3 here is CASSPLTGRGTEAFF. The CDR3 region has the DNA TGTGCCAGCTCACCACTGACAGGGAGGGGCACTGAAGCTTTCTTT.

The V and J genes are TRBV18 and TRBJ1-4, with a possible D match to TRBD1 (5 bases). The CDR3 consists of 13 residues. V was trimmed by 6 bases and J by 14 bases, leaving 19 bases between them. Germline loops: CDR1 KGHSH, CDR2 LQKENI. DNA of the CDR3: TGTGCCAGCTCGGCTGGGACTGAATCTCGGCTGTTTTTT. Its protein product is CASSAGTESRLFF. The variable domain in full, completed from reference TRBV18 and TRBJ1-4, reads NAGVMQNPRHLVRRRGQEARLRCSPMKGHSHVYWYRQLPEEGLKFMVYLQKENIIDESGMPKERFSAEFPKEGPSILRIQQVVRGDSAAYFCASSAGTESRLFFGSGTQLSVL.

The chain links TRBV5-1 to TRBJ1-3; TRBD1 might be the D (5 bases). CDR1 is SGHRS, CDR2 YFSETQ, per germline. CDR3 length: 15 amino acids. Trimming took off 0 bases at V and 3 bases at J, with 10 bases between the two ends. The CDR3 bases are TGCGCCAGCAGCTTGGCTCAGGGTGGTGGAAACACCATATATTTT. Translating gives CASSLAQGGGNTIYF.